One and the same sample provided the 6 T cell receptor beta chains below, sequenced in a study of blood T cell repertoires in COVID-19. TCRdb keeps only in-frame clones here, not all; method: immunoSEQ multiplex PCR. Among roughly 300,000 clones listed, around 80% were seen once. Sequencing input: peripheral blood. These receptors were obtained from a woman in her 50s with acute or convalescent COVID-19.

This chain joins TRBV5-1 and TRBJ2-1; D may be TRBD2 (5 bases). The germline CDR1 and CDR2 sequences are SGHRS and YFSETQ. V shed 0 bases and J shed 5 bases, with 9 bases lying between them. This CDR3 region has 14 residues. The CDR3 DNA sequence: TGCGCCAGCAGCTTGGAACTAGTGAACAATGAGCAGTTCTTC. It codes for CASSLELVNNEQFF.

The CDR3 is CASTPQGPTYNEQFF. The CDR3 nucleotides read TGCGCCAGCACCCCACAGGGCCCGACCTACAATGAGCAGTTCTTC. The rearrangement joins TRBV5-1 to TRBJ2-1; TRBD1 might be the D (6 bases). Germline loops: CDR1 SGHRS, CDR2 YFSETQ. Trimming took off 6 bases at V and 2 bases at J, with 15 bases between the two ends. The CDR3 has 15 amino acids.

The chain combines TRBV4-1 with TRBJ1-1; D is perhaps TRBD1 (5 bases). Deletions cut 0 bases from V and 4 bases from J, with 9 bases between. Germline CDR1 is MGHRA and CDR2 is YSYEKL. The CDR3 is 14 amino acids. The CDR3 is CASSQDTGSTEAFF. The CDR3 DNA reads TGCGCCAGCAGCCAAGATACAGGATCCACTGAAGCTTTCTTT.

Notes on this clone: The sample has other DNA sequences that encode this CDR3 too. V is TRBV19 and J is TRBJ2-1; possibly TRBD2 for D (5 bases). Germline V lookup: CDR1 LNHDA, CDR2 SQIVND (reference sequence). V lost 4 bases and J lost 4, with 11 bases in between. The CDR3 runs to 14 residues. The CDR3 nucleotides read TGTGCCAGTAGTACACCCCGGGATTACAATGAGCAGTTCTTC. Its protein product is CASSTPRDYNEQFF.

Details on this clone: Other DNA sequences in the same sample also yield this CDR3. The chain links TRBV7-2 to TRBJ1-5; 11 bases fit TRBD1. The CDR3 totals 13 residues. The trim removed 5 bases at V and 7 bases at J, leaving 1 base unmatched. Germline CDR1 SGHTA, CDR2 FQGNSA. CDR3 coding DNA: TGTGCCAGCAGCGGGACAGGGGGGCAGCCCCAGCATTTT. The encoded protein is CASSGTGGQPQHF.

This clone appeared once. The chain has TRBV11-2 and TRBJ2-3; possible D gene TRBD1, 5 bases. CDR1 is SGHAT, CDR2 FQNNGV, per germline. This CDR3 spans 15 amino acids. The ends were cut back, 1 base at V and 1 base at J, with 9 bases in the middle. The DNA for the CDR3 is TGTGCCAGCAGCTTAGTCATGGGGCGCACAGATACGCAGTATTTT. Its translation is CASSLVMGRTDTQYF.